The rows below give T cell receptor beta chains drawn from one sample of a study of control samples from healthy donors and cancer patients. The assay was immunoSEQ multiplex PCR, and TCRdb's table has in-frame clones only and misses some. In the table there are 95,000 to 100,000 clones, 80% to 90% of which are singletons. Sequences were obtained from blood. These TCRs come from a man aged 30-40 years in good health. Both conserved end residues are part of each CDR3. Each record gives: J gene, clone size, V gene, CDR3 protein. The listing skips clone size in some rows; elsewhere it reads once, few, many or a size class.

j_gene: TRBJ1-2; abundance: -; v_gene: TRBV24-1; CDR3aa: CATSPANYGYTF
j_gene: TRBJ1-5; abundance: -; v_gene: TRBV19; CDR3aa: CASSGGFGSYDSNQPQHF
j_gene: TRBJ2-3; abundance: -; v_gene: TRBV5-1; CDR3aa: CASTREGGLDTQYF
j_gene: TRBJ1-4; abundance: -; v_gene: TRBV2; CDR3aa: CASTDRTGGKLFF
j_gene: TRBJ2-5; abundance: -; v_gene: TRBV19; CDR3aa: CASSIQGRQETQYF
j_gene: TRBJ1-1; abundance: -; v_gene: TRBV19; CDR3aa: CASRSVGSTEAFF
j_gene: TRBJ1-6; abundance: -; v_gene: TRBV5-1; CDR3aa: CASSFGPGTGDSPLHF
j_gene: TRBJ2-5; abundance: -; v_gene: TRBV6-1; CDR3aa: CASSEGPTTVKTQYF
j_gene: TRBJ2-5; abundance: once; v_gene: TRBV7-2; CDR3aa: CASSLDTGGYQETQYF
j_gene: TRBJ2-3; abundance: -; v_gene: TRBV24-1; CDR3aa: CATSGNGDTQYF
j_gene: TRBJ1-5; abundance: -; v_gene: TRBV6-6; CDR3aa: CASSPEGQSSNQPQHF
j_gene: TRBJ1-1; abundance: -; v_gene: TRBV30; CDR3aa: CAWDRDNTEAFF
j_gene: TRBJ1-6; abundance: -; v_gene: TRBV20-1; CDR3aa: CSASPQGAVSPLHF
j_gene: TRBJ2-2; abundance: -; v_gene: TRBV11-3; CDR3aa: CASSLEVGELFF
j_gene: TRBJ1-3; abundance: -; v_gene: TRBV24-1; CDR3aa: CATSEGVRGNTIYF
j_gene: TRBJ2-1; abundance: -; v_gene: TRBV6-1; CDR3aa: CASSELGTGGREQFF
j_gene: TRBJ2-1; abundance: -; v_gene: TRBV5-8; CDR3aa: CASSLRRTMEFF
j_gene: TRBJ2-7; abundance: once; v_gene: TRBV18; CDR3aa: CASSPGTGTGMYEQYF
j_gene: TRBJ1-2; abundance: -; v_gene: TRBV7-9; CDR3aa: CASRTEGNYGYTF
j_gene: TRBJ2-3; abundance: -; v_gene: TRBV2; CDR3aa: CASSDRTGALTDTQYF
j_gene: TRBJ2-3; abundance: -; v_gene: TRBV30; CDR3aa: CAWGVPTDTQYF
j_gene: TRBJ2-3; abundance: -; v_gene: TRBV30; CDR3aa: CAWSDGLTDTQYF
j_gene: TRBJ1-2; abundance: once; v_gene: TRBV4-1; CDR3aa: CASSQALTNYGYTF
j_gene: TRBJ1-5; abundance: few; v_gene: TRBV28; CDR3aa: CASSKQRYSNQPQHF
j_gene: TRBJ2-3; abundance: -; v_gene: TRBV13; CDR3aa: CATTTIRARLTDTQYF
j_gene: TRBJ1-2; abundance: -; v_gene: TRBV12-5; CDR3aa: CASGLYNLDTGYTF
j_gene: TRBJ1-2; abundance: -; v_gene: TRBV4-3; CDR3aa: CASSQAWEPRAYGYTF
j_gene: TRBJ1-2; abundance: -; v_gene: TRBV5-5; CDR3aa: CASHFRTGFNYGYTF
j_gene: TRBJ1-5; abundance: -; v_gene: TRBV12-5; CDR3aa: CASGFLNQPQHF
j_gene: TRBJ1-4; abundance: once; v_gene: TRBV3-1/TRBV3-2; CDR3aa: CASSRQGAVRGWCEKLFF
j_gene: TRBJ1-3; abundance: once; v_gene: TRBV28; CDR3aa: CASSLPGVSGNTIYF